One TCR beta chain is described in this entry. In the authors' workflow: The assay estimated nucleated cells by amplifying reference gene primers. The data were produced by immunoSEQ multiplex PCR, yet TCRdb's version contains in-frame clones alone and is incomplete. V and J calls and clone size are given by that table; D and trimming were obtained from the DNA. The sample holds around 250,000 clones, around 86% seen once. These data belong to a study of blood T cell repertoires in COVID-19. Study background: Some COVID-19 samples were acute and others convalescent; all came from the United States, Italy and Spain. Sample material is recorded as cDNA or gDNA derived from T cells, B-cell-depleted T cells, or PBMCs.

The CDR3 length is 16 residues. This sequence was found in a man older than 75 with acute or convalescent COVID-19. The sequenced material came from peripheral blood. The chain employs TRBV21-1 and TRBJ1-4; TRBD1 is the table's D call and was not checked against the DNA. TRBV21-1 is classified as a pseudogene. Here the CDR3 reads CASSKRWPTTNEKLFF. The CDR3, as DNA: TGTGCCAGCAGCAAAAGATGGCCAACAACTAATGAAAAACTGTTTTTT.